This is a list of T cell receptor beta chains from one sample in a study of blood T cells in healthy people across ages. From the 5' RACE reads, TCRdb called clonotypes with MiXCR, one entry per CDR3 protein. The sample holds about 590,000 distinct CDR3 sequences; approximately 30% are singletons and the top ten take about a sixth. The source material was blood. These receptors originate from a woman of 80 years or more in good health. CDR3s include the opening cysteine and the closing phenylalanine or tryptophan. The order of the fields is clone size, D gene, CDR3 length, J gene, V gene, CDR3 protein, CDR3 DNA. A D gene is named only where the DNA matches it firmly. Some rows have no size entry. The others give once, few or many, or a class for an expanded clone.

size: many; D: TRBD1; length: 17; J: TRBJ2-5; V: TRBV24-1; CDR3: CATSGRGTGASQETQYF; DNA: TGTGCCACCAGTGGAAGGGGGACAGGGGCATCCCAAGAGACCCAGTACTTC
size: -; D: -; length: 16; J: TRBJ2-3; V: TRBV12-3/TRBV12-4; CDR3: CASSFITGGRTDTQYF; DNA: TGTGCCAGCAGTTTCATTACAGGAGGCAGGACAGATACGCAGTATTTT
size: many; D: -; length: 12; J: TRBJ1-6; V: TRBV6-2/TRBV6-3; CDR3: CASRREVSPLHF; DNA: TGTGCCAGCAGAAGGGAGGTATCACCCCTCCACTTT
size: many; D: TRBD1; length: 15; J: TRBJ2-5; V: TRBV6-6; CDR3: CASSAPGTGQETQYF; DNA: TGTGCCAGCAGCGCCCCCGGGACAGGCCAAGAGACCCAGTACTTC
size: many; D: -; length: 14; J: TRBJ1-6; V: TRBV7-2; CDR3: CASSLASTNSPLHF; DNA: TGTGCCAGCAGCTTGGCAAGTACCAATTCACCCCTCCACTTT
size: many; D: -; length: 16; J: TRBJ2-3; V: TRBV5-1; CDR3: CASSLGLGLHTDTQYF; DNA: TGCGCCAGCAGCTTGGGTCTCGGGCTCCACACAGATACGCAGTATTTT
size: many; D: TRBD2; length: 15; J: TRBJ2-3; V: TRBV12-3/TRBV12-4; CDR3: CASSLRRERGGTQYF; DNA: TGTGCCAGCAGTTTACGGAGGGAGCGGGGGGGGACGCAGTATTTT
size: many; D: -; length: 16; J: TRBJ2-1; V: TRBV7-3; CDR3: CASSLLAGLSYNEQFF; DNA: TGTGCCAGCAGCTTACTGGCGGGCCTCTCCTACAATGAGCAGTTCTTC
size: once; D: -; length: 14; J: TRBJ1-1; V: TRBV24-1; CDR3: CATSDSSLNTEAFF; DNA: TGTGCCACCAGTGATTCTTCACTGAACACTGAAGCTTTCTTT
size: many; D: -; length: 14; J: TRBJ2-3; V: TRBV12-3/TRBV12-4; CDR3: CASTRRSSTDTQYF; DNA: TGTGCCAGCACTCGGCGATCCAGCACAGATACGCAGTATTTT
size: many; D: TRBD1; length: 16; J: TRBJ2-7; V: TRBV11-2; CDR3: CASSSLGGQGTYEQYF; DNA: TGTGCCAGCAGCTCCCTGGGGGGACAGGGTACCTACGAGCAGTACTTC
size: few; D: -; length: 15; J: TRBJ2-3; V: TRBV9; CDR3: CASSNRDSNIDTQYF; DNA: TGTGCCAGCAGCAACCGGGACTCAAACATAGATACGCAGTATTTT
size: few; D: -; length: 16; J: TRBJ1-2; V: TRBV9; CDR3: CASSVGGEGTTYGYTF; DNA: TGTGCCAGCAGCGTAGGAGGGGAGGGGACAACCTATGGCTACACCTTC
size: -; D: TRBD1; length: 15; J: TRBJ2-1; V: TRBV12-3/TRBV12-4; CDR3: CASSPTGTGGIEQFF; DNA: TGTGCCAGCAGTCCAACCGGGACAGGGGGAATTGAGCAGTTCTTC
size: few; D: TRBD2; length: 14; J: TRBJ2-1; V: TRBV7-3; CDR3: CASSLGASGTKQFF; DNA: TGTGCCAGCAGCTTAGGGGCTAGCGGGACAAAGCAGTTCTTC
size: many; D: -; length: 16; J: TRBJ2-1; V: TRBV4-2; CDR3: CASSQAEQGRGDEQFF; DNA: TGTGCCAGCAGCCAAGCCGAGCAGGGTCGGGGCGATGAGCAGTTCTTC
size: many; D: -; length: 14; J: TRBJ2-5; V: TRBV5-1; CDR3: CASSSGTFQETQYF; DNA: TGCGCCAGCAGCTCGGGGACTTTCCAAGAGACCCAGTACTTC
size: few; D: -; length: 14; J: TRBJ2-1; V: TRBV11-1; CDR3: CASSDRAGLGEQFF; DNA: TGTGCCAGCTCCGATCGGGCAGGGCTCGGTGAGCAGTTCTTC
size: -; D: TRBD1; length: 14; J: TRBJ2-5; V: TRBV9; CDR3: CASSPLQRQGEQYF; DNA: TGTGCCAGCTCACCCCTCCAGAGACAGGGAGAGCAGTACTTC
size: -; D: -; length: 15; J: TRBJ2-2; V: TRBV4-2; CDR3: CASSQDGGTGGELFF; DNA: TGTGCCAGCAGCCAAGATGGGGGAACGGGCGGGGAGCTGTTTTTT
size: many; D: TRBD1; length: 14; J: TRBJ2-5; V: TRBV6-6; CDR3: CASILGTGRETQYF; DNA: TGTGCCAGCATACTCGGGACAGGGAGGGAGACCCAGTACTTC
size: -; D: TRBD2; length: 18; J: TRBJ2-3; V: TRBV4-2; CDR3: CASSQGLAGGPSTDTQYF; DNA: TGTGCCAGCAGCCAAGGACTAGCGGGAGGGCCTAGCACAGATACGCAGTATTTT
size: few; D: -; length: 14; J: TRBJ1-2; V: TRBV14; CDR3: CASSQVIGLYGYTF; DNA: TGTGCCAGCAGCCAAGTGATAGGCCTGTATGGCTACACCTTC
size: many; D: -; length: 15; J: TRBJ1-4; V: TRBV7-9; CDR3: CASSLDGGGREKLFF; DNA: TGTGCCAGCAGCTTAGATGGAGGGGGTCGTGAAAAACTGTTTTTT
size: -; D: TRBD1; length: 14; J: TRBJ1-1; V: TRBV3-1; CDR3: CASSRSGGSTEAFF; DNA: TGTGCCAGCAGCCGGTCAGGGGGCTCCACTGAAGCTTTCTTT
size: many; D: -; length: 16; J: TRBJ2-1; V: TRBV20-1; CDR3: CSAIAYRVLRSNEQFF; DNA: TGCAGTGCTATCGCCTACAGGGTTTTGAGAAGCAATGAGCAGTTCTTC
size: few; D: -; length: 13; J: TRBJ1-2; V: TRBV2; CDR3: CASSIGEDYGYTF; DNA: TGTGCCAGCAGTATAGGGGAAGACTATGGCTACACCTTC
size: many; D: -; length: 17; J: TRBJ2-4; V: TRBV6-6; CDR3: CASSPLQTELAKNIQYF; DNA: TGTGCCAGCAGTCCCCTTCAGACAGAGCTAGCCAAAAACATTCAGTACTTC
size: few; D: TRBD1; length: 15; J: TRBJ1-5; V: TRBV6-2/TRBV6-3; CDR3: CASSYRGQGEEPQHF; DNA: TGTGCCAGCAGTTATAGAGGACAGGGCGAGGAGCCCCAGCATTTT
size: many; D: -; length: 14; J: TRBJ2-3; V: TRBV7-2; CDR3: CASSPSAFTDTQYF; DNA: TGTGCCAGCAGCCCTAGCGCTTTCACAGATACGCAGTATTTT
size: -; D: -; length: 13; J: TRBJ1-5; V: TRBV12-3/TRBV12-4; CDR3: CASSLGRGRPQHF; DNA: TGTGCCAGCAGTTTAGGCAGGGGTAGGCCCCAGCATTTT
size: many; D: -; length: 13; J: TRBJ2-3; V: TRBV2; CDR3: CASLSDGTDTQYF; DNA: TGTGCCAGCCTTAGTGACGGCACAGATACGCAGTATTTT
size: -; D: -; length: 13; J: TRBJ1-5; V: TRBV30; CDR3: CAWTAGGNQPQHF; DNA: TGTGCCTGGACCGCTGGAGGGAATCAGCCCCAGCATTTT
size: -; D: -; length: 15; J: TRBJ2-2; V: TRBV20-1; CDR3: CSARLTDRSTGELFF; DNA: TGCAGTGCTAGGTTAACGGACAGATCCACCGGGGAGCTGTTTTTT
size: many; D: TRBD1; length: 15; J: TRBJ1-6; V: TRBV7-2; CDR3: CASSLIRGRNSPLHF; DNA: TGTGCCAGCAGCTTAATCAGGGGGCGGAATTCACCCCTCCACTTT
size: many; D: TRBD2; length: 17; J: TRBJ2-5; V: TRBV10-3; CDR3: CAISGGSGGALQETQYF; DNA: TGTGCCATCTCCGGGGGGAGCGGGGGGGCCCTCCAAGAGACCCAGTACTTC
size: many; D: -; length: 14; J: TRBJ2-7; V: TRBV20-1; CDR3: CSAREEGQVNEQYF; DNA: TGCAGTGCTAGAGAGGAGGGGCAAGTAAACGAGCAGTACTTC
size: -; D: TRBD2; length: 18; J: TRBJ2-3; V: TRBV7-7; CDR3: CASSPTYGASGAPDTQYF; DNA: TGTGCTAGCAGCCCCACTTACGGGGCTAGCGGTGCCCCAGATACGCAGTATTTT
size: few; D: -; length: 16; J: TRBJ2-3; V: TRBV19; CDR3: CASSVDSTRGTDTQYF; DNA: TGTGCCAGTAGTGTCGACAGTACCAGAGGCACAGATACGCAGTATTTT
size: once; D: -; length: 13; J: TRBJ1-2; V: TRBV10-2; CDR3: CASKLLGAGGYTF; DNA: TGCGCCAGCAAGCTTTTGGGGGCGGGCGGCTACACCTTC
size: -; D: -; length: 14; J: TRBJ1-5; V: TRBV30; CDR3: CAWSVPRGNQPQHF; DNA: TGTGCCTGGAGTGTGCCCAGGGGAAATCAGCCCCAGCATTTT
size: many; D: -; length: 15; J: TRBJ1-4; V: TRBV7-2; CDR3: CASSRAGQGGEKLFF; DNA: TGTGCCAGCAGCCGAGCCGGGCAGGGTGGAGAAAAACTGTTTTTT
size: few; D: -; length: 14; J: TRBJ1-3; V: TRBV5-1; CDR3: CASSLSISGNTIYF; DNA: TGCGCCAGCAGCTTGTCGATCTCTGGAAACACCATATATTTT
size: few; D: -; length: 13; J: TRBJ2-7; V: TRBV5-1; CDR3: CASTRPPNYEQYF; DNA: TGCGCCAGCACCCGACCGCCAAACTACGAGCAGTACTTC
size: few; D: -; length: 14; J: TRBJ1-6; V: TRBV9; CDR3: CASSPGRNNSPFHF; DNA: TGTGCCAGCAGCCCGGGGCGGAATAATTCACCCTTCCACTTT
size: many; D: -; length: 15; J: TRBJ1-4; V: TRBV6-5; CDR3: CASSYSWAANEKLFF; DNA: TGTGCCAGCAGTTACTCTTGGGCGGCTAATGAAAAACTGTTTTTT